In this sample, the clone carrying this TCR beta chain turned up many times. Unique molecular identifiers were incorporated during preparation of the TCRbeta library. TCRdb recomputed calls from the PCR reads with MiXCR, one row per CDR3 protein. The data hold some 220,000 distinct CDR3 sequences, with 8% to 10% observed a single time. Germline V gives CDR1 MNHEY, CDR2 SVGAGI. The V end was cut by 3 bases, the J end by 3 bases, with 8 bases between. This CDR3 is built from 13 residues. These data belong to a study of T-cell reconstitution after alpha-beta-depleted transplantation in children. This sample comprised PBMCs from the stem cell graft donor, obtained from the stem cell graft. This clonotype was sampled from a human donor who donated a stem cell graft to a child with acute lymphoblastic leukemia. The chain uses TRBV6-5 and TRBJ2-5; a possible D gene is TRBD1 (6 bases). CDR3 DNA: TGTGCCAGCAGTTATAGGGGGAAAGAGACCCAGTACTTC. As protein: CASSYRGKETQYF.